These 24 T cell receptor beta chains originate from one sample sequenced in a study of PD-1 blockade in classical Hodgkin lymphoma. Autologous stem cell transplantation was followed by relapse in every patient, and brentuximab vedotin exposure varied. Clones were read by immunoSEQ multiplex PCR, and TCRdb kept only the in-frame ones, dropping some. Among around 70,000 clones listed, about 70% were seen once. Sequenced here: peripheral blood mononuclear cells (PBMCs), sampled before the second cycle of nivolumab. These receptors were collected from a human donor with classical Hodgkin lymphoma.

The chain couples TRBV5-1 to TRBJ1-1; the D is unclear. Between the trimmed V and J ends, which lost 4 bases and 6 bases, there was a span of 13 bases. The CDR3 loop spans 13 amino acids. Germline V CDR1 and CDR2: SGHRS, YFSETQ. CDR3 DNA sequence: TGCGCCAGCAGCGTCACCCCATCCTCTGAAGCTTTCTTT. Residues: CASSVTPSSEAFF. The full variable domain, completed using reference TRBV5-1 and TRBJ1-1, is KAGVTQTPRYLIKTRGQQVTLSCSPISGHRSVSWYQQTPGQGLQFLFEYFSETQRNKGNFPGRFSGRQFSNSRSEMNVSTLELGDSALYLCASSVTPSSEAFFGQGTRLTVV.

CDR3 in amino acids: CAWSVGTSVYNEQFF. CDR3 sequence (DNA): TGTGCCTGGAGTGTAGGGACTAGCGTTTACAATGAGCAGTTCTTC. This sequence joins TRBV30 and TRBJ2-1, with 10 bases matching TRBD2. The V and J ends lost 0 bases and 4 bases, in that order; junction bases with no gene match: 3. The germline gives CDR1 GTSNPN, CDR2 SVGIG (reference sequence). This CDR3 region has 15 residues.

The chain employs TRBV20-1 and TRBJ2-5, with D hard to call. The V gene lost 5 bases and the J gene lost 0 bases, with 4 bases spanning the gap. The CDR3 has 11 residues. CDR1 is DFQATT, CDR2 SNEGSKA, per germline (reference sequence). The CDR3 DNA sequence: TGCAGTGCTGAGGACCAAGAGACCCAGTACTTC. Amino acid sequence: CSAEDQETQYF.

The CDR3 is CASSWAFSYEQYF. The CDR3 region has the DNA TGTGCCAGTAGTTGGGCTTTCTCCTACGAGCAGTACTTC. The rearrangement joins TRBV19 to TRBJ2-7; D ambiguous. The CDR3 is 13 residues long. Germline V lookup: CDR1 LNHDA, CDR2 SQIVND (reference sequence). V was cut by 5 bases and J by 0 bases, with 8 bases left in between.

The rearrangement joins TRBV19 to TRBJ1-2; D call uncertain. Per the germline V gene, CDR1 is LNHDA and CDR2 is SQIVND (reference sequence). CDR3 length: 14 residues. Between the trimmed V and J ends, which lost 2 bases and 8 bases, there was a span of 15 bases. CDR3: CASSISEGYVGYTF. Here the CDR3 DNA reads TGTGCCAGTAGTATAAGTGAAGGCTACGTGGGCTACACCTTC.

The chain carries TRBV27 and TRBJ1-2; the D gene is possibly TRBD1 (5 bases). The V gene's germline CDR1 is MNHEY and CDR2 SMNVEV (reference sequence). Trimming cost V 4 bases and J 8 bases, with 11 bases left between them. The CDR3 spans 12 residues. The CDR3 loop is CASSSGLGGYTF. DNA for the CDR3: TGTGCCAGCAGTTCGGGACTGGGAGGCTACACCTTC.

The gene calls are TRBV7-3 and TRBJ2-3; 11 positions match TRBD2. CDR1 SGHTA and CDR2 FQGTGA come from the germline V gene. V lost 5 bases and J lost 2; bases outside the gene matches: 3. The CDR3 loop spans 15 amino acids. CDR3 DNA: TGTGCCAGCAGCGTTAGCGGGGGGGACACAGATACGCAGTATTTT. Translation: CASSVSGGDTDTQYF. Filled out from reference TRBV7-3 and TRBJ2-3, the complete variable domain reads GAGVSQTPSNKVTEKGKYVELRCDPISGHTALYWYRQSLGQGPEFLIYFQGTGAADDSGLPNDRFFAVRPEGSVSTLKIQRTERGDSAVYLCASSVSGGDTDTQYFGPGTRLTVL.

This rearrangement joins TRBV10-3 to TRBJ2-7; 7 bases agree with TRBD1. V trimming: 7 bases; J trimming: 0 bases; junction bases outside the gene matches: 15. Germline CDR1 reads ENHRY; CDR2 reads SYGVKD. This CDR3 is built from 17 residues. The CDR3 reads CAITPDGDSPSSYEQYF. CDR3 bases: TGTGCCATCACTCCTGATGGGGACAGCCCGAGCTCCTACGAGCAGTACTTC.

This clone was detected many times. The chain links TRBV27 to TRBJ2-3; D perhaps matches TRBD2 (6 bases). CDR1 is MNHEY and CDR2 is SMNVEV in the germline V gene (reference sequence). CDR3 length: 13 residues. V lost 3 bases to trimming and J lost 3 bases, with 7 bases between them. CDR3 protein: CASSFLATDTQYF. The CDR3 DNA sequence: TGTGCCAGCAGTTTTCTAGCGACAGATACGCAGTATTTT.

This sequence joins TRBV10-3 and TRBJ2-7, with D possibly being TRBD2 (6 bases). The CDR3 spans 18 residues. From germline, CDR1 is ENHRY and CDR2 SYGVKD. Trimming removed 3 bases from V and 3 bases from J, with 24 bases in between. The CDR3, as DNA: TGTGCCATCAGTGATAGAGCGGGTGGCAGGTGGACTTTCTACGAGCAGTACTTC. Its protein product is CAISDRAGGRWTFYEQYF.

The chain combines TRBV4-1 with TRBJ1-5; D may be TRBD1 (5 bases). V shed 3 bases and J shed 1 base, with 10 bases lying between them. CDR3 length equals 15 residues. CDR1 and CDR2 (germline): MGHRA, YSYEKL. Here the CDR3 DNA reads TGCGCCAGCAGCCAGATTGACAGAAGCAATCAGCCCCAGCATTTT. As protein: CASSQIDRSNQPQHF.

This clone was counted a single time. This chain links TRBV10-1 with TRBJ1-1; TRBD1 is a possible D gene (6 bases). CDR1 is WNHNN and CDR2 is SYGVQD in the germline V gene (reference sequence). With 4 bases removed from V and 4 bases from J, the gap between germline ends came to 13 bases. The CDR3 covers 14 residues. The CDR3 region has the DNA TGCGCCAGCAGTGCCGGGACAAGGATCACTGAAGCTTTCTTT. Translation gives CASSAGTRITEAFF.

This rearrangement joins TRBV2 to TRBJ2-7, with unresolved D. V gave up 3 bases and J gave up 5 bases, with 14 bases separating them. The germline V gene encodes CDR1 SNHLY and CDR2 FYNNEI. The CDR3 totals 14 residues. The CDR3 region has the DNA TGTGCCAGCAGTGAGAATGCCCGCTTCCACGAGCAGTACTTC. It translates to CASSENARFHEQYF.

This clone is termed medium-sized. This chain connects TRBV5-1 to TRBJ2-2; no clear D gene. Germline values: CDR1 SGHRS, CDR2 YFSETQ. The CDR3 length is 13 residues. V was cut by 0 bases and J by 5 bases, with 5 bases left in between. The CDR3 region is CASSLELTGELFF. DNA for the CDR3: TGCGCCAGCAGCTTGGAGCTGACCGGGGAGCTGTTTTTT.

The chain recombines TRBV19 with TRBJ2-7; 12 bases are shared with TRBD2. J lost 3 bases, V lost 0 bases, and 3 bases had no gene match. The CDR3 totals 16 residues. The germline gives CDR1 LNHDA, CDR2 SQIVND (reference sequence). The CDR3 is CASSIELAGGRYEQYF. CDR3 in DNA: TGTGCCAGTAGTATAGAACTAGCGGGAGGCCGCTACGAGCAGTACTTC.

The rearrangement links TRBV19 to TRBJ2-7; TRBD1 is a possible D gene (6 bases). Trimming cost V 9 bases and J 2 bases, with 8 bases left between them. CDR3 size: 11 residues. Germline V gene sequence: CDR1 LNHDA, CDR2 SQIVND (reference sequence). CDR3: CASRGAYEQYF. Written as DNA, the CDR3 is TGTGCCAGCAGGGGCGCCTACGAGCAGTACTTC. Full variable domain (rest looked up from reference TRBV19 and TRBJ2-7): DGGITQSPKYLFRKEGQNVTLSCEQNLNHDAMYWYRQDPGQGLRLIYYSQIVNDFQKGDIAEGYSVSREKKESFPLTVTSAQKNPTAFYLCASRGAYEQYFGPGTRLTVT.

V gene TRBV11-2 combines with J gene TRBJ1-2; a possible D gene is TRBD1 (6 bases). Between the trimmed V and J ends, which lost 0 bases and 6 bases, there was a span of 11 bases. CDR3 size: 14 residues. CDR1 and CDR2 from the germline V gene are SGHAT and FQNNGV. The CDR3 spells CASSLDNRADGYTF. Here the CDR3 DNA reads TGTGCCAGCAGCTTAGATAACAGGGCAGATGGCTACACCTTC.

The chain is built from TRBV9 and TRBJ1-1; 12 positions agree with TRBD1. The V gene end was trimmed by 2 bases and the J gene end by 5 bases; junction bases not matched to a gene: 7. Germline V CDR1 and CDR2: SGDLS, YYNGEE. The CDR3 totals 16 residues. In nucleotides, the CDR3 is TGTGCCAGCAGCGTTGGGACAGGGGGCTTGGGGACTGAAGCTTTCTTT. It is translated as CASSVGTGGLGTEAFF. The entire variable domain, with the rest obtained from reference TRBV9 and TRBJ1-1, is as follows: DSGVTQTPKHLITATGQRVTLRCSPRSGDLSVYWYQQSLDQGLQFLIQYYNGEERAKGNILERFSAQQFPDLHSELNLSSLELGDSALYFCASSVGTGGLGTEAFFGQGTRLTVV.

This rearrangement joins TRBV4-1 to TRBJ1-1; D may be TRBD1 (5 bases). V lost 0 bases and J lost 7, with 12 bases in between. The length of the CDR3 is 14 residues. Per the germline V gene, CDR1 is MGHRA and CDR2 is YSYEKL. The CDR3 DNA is TGCGCCAGCAGCCAAGATAATGGGGCAGGTGAAGCTTTCTTT. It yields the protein CASSQDNGAGEAFF.

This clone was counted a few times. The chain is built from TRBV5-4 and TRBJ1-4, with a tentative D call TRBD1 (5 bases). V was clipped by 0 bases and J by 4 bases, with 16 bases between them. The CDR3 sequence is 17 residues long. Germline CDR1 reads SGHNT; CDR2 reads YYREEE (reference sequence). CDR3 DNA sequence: TGTGCCAGCAGCTTGGAGGGTCCGGGAAGGGGTAATGAAAAACTGTTTTTT. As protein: CASSLEGPGRGNEKLFF.

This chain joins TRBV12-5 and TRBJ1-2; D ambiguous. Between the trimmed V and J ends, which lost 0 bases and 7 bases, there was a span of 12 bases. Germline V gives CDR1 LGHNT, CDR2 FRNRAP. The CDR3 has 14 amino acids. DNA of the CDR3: TGTGCTAGTGGTTTGGTACTGGGATCGGGTGGCTACACCTTC. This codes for CASGLVLGSGGYTF.

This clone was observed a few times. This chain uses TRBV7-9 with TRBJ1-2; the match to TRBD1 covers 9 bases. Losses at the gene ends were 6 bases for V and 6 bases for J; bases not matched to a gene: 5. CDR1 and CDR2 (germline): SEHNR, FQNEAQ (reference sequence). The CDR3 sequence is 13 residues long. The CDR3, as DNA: TGTGCCAGCAGTCCACAGGGGGCCCATGGCTACACCTTC. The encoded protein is CASSPQGAHGYTF. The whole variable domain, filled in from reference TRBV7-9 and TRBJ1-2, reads DTGVSQNPRHKITKRGQNVTFRCDPISEHNRLYWYRQTLGQGPEFLTYFQNEAQLEKSRLLSDRFSAERPKGSFSTLEIQRTEQGDSAMYLCASSPQGAHGYTFGSGTRLTVV.

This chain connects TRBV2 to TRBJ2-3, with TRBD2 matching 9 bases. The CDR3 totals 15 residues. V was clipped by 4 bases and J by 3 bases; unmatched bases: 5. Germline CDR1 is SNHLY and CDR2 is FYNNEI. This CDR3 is CASSAGTSLTDTQYF. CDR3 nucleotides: TGTGCCAGCAGTGCCGGGACTAGCCTGACAGATACGCAGTATTTT.

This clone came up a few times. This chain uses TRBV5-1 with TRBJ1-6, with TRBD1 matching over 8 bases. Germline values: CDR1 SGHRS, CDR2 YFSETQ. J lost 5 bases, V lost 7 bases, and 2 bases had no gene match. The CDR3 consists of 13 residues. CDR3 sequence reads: CASGGQDNSPLHF. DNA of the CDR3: TGCGCCAGCGGGGGACAGGATAATTCACCCCTCCACTTT.